A few counts support the clone carrying this T cell receptor (beta chain). The data are from a study of blood T cell repertoires in COVID-19. About the research overall: COVID-19 samples, acute and convalescent, were from the United States, Italy and Spain. Sources were T cells, B-cell-depleted T cells, or PBMCs; the material itself was cDNA or gDNA.

As handled by the study authors: The assay estimated nucleated cells by amplifying reference gene primers. TCRdb keeps only in-frame clones here, not all; method: immunoSEQ multiplex PCR. For V, J and clone size, that table is used; D and trimming come from the DNA. This table has roughly 150,000 clones, around 80% appearing once. The trim removed 1 base at V and 8 bases at J, leaving 6 bases unmatched. The CDR3 has 14 amino acids. CDR1 and CDR2 (germline): SGHRS, YFSETQ. This clonotype was sampled from a human donor with acute or convalescent COVID-19. The donor label of this sample is uncertain. The V call is TRBV5-1, the J call TRBJ1-2, with 9 bases lining up with TRBD1. Sequences were obtained from peripheral blood. The CDR3 sequence: CASSLKGTGSGYTF. The CDR3 DNA reads TGCGCCAGCAGCTTGAAGGGGACAGGGAGCGGCTACACCTTC. Full variable domain (missing parts from reference TRBV5-1 and TRBJ1-2): KAGVTQTPRYLIKTRGQQVTLSCSPISGHRSVSWYQQTPGQGLQFLFEYFSETQRNKGNFPGRFSGRQFSNSRSEMNVSTLELGDSALYLCASSLKGTGSGYTFGSGTRLTVV.